Below, one T cell receptor (beta chain) is given with its context. Libraries were prepared by immunoSEQ multiplex PCR; TCRdb keeps only in-frame clonotypes and omits some of them. The sample shows some 14,000 clones, and approximately 27% sits with its ten largest clones. This sample is drawn from a study of Tregs in tolerant kidney transplant recipients. The nonmyeloablative bone marrow transplants came from related graft donors, with transient mixed chimerism. The sequencing here drew on CD8+ T cells from blood (PBMCs), taken 6 months after the transplant. The clonotype originates from a human patient who received a combined kidney and bone marrow transplant. The graft donor may be the source of some T cells.

The CDR3 here is CSARSDTGDNQPQHF. The sequenced part of the CDR3 DNA is TGCAGTGCTAGATCGGATACAGGGGACAATCAGCCC. This chain joins TRBV20-1 and TRBJ1-5; 7 nucleotides line up with TRBD1. The CDR3 goes on 3 residues after the read ends, and that part is filled in from the germline J gene. The germline V gene has CDR1 DFQATT and CDR2 SNEGSKA (reference sequence). V was clipped by 2 bases and J by 3 bases; unmatched bases: 7. The CDR3 is 15 residues long.